A selection of T cell receptor beta chains follows, all from one sample in a study of cytomegalovirus exposure and HLA in healthy donors. The protocol was immunoSEQ multiplex PCR, while the TCRdb copy is restricted to in-frame clones and leaves out a portion. This sample's clone table lists 150,000 to 200,000 clones. Sequencing input: PBMCs. Every receptor here comes from a woman under 30 in good health and CMV-seropositive. CDR3s include the opening cysteine and the closing phenylalanine or tryptophan. The order of the fields is V gene, J gene, CDR3 protein.

TRBV5-6,TRBJ1-1,CASSQRVGGVSRAFF
TRBV29-1,TRBJ2-1,CSVDDWSRDSYNEQFF
TRBV27,TRBJ1-1,CASSLSNRGQGEAFF
TRBV7-9,TRBJ1-6,CASSGNTGGTSPLHF
TRBV5-8,TRBJ1-2,CASSLYFGGQGFNYGYTF
TRBV6-1,TRBJ2-1,CASSEDRDREFF
TRBV4-1,TRBJ2-2,CASSGLAGVNGELFF
TRBV7-7,TRBJ2-3,CASSTVSTDTQYF
TRBV11-2,TRBJ2-5,CASSLVTKETQYF
TRBV6-5,TRBJ2-7,CASSYTGQARFYEQYF
TRBV7-2,TRBJ1-3,CASSSRQGRDTIYF
TRBV4-2,TRBJ2-7,CASSQASLAGGSYEQYF
TRBV5-1,TRBJ2-5,CASSFGGSQETQYF
TRBV30,TRBJ1-1,CAWSVHRGVSTEAFF
TRBV28,TRBJ1-2,CASTVQGNGNYGYTF
TRBV4-2,TRBJ2-1,CASSQEDVAGERYNEQFF
TRBV7-6,TRBJ2-5,CASSSTGTGETQYF
TRBV6-1,TRBJ2-5,CASSGGGSQETQYF
TRBV6-4,TRBJ1-4,CASSAGVDNEKLFF
TRBV15,TRBJ1-1,CATSRGDRHMNTEAFF
TRBV14,TRBJ1-3,CASSQGFGGSRTIYF
TRBV20-1,TRBJ2-7,CSASAAYEQYF
TRBV30,TRBJ1-2,CAWSFARDRGQVGYTF
TRBV30,TRBJ2-5,CAWSPGQGSVETQYF
TRBV30,TRBJ2-5,CAWTTSGGRETQYF